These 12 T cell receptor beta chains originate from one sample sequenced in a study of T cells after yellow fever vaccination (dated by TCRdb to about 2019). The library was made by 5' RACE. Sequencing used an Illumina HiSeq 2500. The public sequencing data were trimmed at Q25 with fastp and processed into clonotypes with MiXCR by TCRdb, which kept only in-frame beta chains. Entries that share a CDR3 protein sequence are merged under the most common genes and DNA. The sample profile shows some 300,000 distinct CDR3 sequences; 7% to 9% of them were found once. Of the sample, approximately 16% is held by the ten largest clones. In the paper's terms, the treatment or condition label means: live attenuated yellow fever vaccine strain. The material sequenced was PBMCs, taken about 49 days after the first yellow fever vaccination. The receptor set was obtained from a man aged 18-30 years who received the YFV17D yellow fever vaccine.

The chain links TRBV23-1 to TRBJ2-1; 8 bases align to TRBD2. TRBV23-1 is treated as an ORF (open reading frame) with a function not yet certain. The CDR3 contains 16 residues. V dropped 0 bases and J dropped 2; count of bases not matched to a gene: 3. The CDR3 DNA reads TGCGCCAGCAGTCAATCAGCCGGGGGGGCCTACAATGAGCAGTTCTTC. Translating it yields CASSQSAGGAYNEQFF.

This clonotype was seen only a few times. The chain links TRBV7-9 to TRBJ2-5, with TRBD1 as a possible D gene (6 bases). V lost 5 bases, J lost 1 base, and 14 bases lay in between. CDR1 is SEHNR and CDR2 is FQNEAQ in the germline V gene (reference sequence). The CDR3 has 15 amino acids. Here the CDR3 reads CASSTRRGSQETQYF. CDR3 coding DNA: TGTGCCAGCAGCACCCGCAGGGGCTCCCAAGAGACCCAGTACTTC.

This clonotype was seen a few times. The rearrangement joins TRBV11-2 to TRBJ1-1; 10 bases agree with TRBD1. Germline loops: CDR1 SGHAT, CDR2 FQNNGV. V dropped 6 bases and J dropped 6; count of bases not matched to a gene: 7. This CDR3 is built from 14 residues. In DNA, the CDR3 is TGTGCCAGCAGGCCACCGGGACAGGGGTCTGAAGCTTTCTTT. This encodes CASRPPGQGSEAFF. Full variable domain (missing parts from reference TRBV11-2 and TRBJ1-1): EAGVAQSPRYKIIEKRQSVAFWCNPISGHATLYWYQQILGQGPKLLIQFQNNGVVDDSQLPKDRFSAERLKGVDSTLKIQPAKLEDSAVYLCASRPPGQGSEAFFGQGTRLTVV.

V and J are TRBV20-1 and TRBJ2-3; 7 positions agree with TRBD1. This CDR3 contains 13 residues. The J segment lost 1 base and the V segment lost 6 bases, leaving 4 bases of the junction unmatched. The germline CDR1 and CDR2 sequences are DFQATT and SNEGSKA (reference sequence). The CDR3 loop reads CSARQGGTDTQYF. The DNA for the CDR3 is TGCAGTGCAAGACAGGGCGGCACAGATACGCAGTATTTT.

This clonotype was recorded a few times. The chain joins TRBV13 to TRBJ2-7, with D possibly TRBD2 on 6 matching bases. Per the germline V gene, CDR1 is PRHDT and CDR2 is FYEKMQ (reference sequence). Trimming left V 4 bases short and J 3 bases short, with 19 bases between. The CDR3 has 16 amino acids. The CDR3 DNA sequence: TGTGCCAGCAGCTCCTCCTCGGGGGAACCACACTACGAGCAGTACTTC. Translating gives CASSSSSGEPHYEQYF.

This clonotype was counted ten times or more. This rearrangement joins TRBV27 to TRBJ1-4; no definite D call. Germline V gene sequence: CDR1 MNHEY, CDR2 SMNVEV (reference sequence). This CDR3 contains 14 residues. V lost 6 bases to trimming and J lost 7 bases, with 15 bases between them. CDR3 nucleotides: TGTGCCAGCAGCCGAGGGCAGCGTTCTGAAAAACTGTTTTTT. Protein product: CASSRGQRSEKLFF.

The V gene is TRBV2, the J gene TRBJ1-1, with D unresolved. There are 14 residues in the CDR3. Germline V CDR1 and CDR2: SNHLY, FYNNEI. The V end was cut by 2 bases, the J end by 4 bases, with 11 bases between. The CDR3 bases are TGTGCCAGCAGTGAAAGTATTTCGGGCACTGAAGCTTTCTTT. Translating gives CASSESISGTEAFF.

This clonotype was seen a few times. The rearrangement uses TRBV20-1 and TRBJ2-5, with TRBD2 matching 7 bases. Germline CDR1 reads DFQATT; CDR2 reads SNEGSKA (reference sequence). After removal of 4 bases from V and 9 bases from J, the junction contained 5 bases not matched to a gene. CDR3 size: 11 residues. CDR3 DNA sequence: TGCAGTGCTAAGGCAAGCGGGGCCCAGTACTTC. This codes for CSAKASGAQYF.

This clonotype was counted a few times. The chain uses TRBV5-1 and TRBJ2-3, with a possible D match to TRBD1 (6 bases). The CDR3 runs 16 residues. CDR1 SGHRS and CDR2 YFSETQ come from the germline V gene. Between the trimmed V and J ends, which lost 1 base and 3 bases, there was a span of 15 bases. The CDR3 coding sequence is TGCGCCAGCAGCTTGCTGGGGACAAGAAAAACAGATACGCAGTATTTT. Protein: CASSLLGTRKTDTQYF. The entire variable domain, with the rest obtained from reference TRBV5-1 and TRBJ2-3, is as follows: KAGVTQTPRYLIKTRGQQVTLSCSPISGHRSVSWYQQTPGQGLQFLFEYFSETQRNKGNFPGRFSGRQFSNSRSEMNVSTLELGDSALYLCASSLLGTRKTDTQYFGPGTRLTVL.

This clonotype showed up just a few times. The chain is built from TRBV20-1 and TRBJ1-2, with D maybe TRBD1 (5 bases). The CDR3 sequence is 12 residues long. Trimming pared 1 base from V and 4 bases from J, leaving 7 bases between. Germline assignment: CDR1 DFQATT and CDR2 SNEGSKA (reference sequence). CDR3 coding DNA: TGCAGTGCTAGAGTAGGGGCCTATGGCTACACCTTC. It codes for CSARVGAYGYTF.

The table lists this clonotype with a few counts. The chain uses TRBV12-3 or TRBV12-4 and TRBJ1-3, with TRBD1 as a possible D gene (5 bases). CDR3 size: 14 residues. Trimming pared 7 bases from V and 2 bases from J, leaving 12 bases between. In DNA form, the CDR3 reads TGTGCCAGCACTCGGGGGGTACCTGGAAACACCATATATTTT. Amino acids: CASTRGVPGNTIYF.

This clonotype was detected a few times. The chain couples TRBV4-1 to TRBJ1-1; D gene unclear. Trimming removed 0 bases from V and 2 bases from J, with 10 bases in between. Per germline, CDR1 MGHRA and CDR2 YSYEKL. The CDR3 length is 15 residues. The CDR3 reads CASSQDHPGNTEAFF. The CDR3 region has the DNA TGCGCCAGCAGCCAAGATCACCCGGGAAACACTGAAGCTTTCTTT.